A selection of T cell receptor beta chains follows, all from one sample in a study of T cell repertoires in cytomegalovirus infection. From the reads, TCRdb called clonotypes with MiXCR, one entry per CDR3 protein. The data contain some 250,000 distinct CDR3 sequences, roughly 9.1% of them singletons. The sample was PBMCs. The origin of the receptors is a human donor in good health (CMV status not recorded). Some clones in this sample may be carry-over from other donors' samples. CDR3s include the opening cysteine and the closing phenylalanine or tryptophan. The D gene is left open where the match is weak. Expanded clones are given a class, and other clones once, few, many or no size at all.

j_call	clone_size	v_call	d_call	cdr3_nt	cdr3_aa
TRBJ1-3	many	TRBV19	NA	TGTGCCAGTAGTGGTGGCGGAATTGGAAACACCATATATTTT	CASSGGGIGNTIYF
TRBJ1-2	few	TRBV5-4	TRBD1	TGTGCCAGCAGCGGACCCGACAGGGGGGAAGGCTACACCTTC	CASSGPDRGEGYTF
TRBJ2-7	many	TRBV6-5	TRBD2	TGTGCCAGCAGTTCGGGAGGGGCGGGTTCCTACGAGCAGTACTTC	CASSSGGAGSYEQYF
TRBJ2-7	NA	TRBV30	NA	TGTGCCTGGAGTACAGGTACCTACAAGCAGTACTTC	CAWSTGTYKQYF
TRBJ2-7	NA	TRBV6-2/TRBV6-3	TRBD2	TGTGCCAGCAGACCCCTTCGGCTAGCGGGAGGGCACGAGCAGTACTTC	CASRPLRLAGGHEQYF
TRBJ1-2	NA	TRBV6-2/TRBV6-3	TRBD1	TGTGCCAGCAGTTACTCTGGGACAGGGCATGGTGGCTACACCTTC	CASSYSGTGHGGYTF
TRBJ2-1	many	TRBV24-1	TRBD2	TGTGCCACCAGTGATTCCCGCGGGGGGGCGCATATCAATGAGCAGTTCTTC	CATSDSRGGAHINEQFF
TRBJ2-1	many	TRBV10-3	NA	TGTGCCATCAGTGAGGAGGATAAGGGGCCTAATGAGCAGTTCTTC	CAISEEDKGPNEQFF
TRBJ2-6	NA	TRBV20-1	TRBD1	TGCAGTGCGCAGACGTCGGACAGGGGGACTGGGGCCAACGTCCTGACTTTC	CSAQTSDRGTGANVLTF
TRBJ2-7	NA	TRBV7-2	TRBD1	TGTGCCAGCAGCTTAGGAGGACAGGGGGTCTACGAGCAGTACTTC	CASSLGGQGVYEQYF
TRBJ2-7	many	TRBV6-2/TRBV6-3	TRBD2	TGTGCCAGCAGTCCTACTAGCGGGGGAACCTACGAGCAGTACTTC	CASSPTSGGTYEQYF
TRBJ2-6	few	TRBV6-5	TRBD1	TGTGCCAGCACCGGACAGGGGGCGTACGGGGCCAACGTCCTGACTTTC	CASTGQGAYGANVLTF
TRBJ2-1	many	TRBV7-2	TRBD2	TGTGCCAGCAGCTCCTCCGGGACTAGCAGATACAATGAGCAGTTCTTC	CASSSSGTSRYNEQFF
TRBJ1-4	NA	TRBV12-3/TRBV12-4	NA	TGTGCCAGCAGTCGGCGACAGGTGGGGACGGAAAAACTGTTTTTT	CASSRRQVGTEKLFF
TRBJ2-7	many	TRBV7-2	TRBD2	TGTGCCAGCAGCTTAGGGGTAGCGGGAGGGCCGACCCCCTACGAGCAGTACTTC	CASSLGVAGGPTPYEQYF
TRBJ2-2	many	TRBV7-2	TRBD1	TGTGCCAGCAGCGCGGGACAGGGGGCCGGCGGGGAGCTGTTTTTT	CASSAGQGAGGELFF
TRBJ1-5	few	TRBV6-1	NA	TGTGCCAGCACGACAGCGCATAGCAATCAGCCCCAGCATTTT	CASTTAHSNQPQHF
TRBJ2-4	NA	TRBV5-1	NA	TGCGCCAGCAGCCCTCTGGGAACCCCCAATCCAAAGAACATTCAGTACTTC	CASSPLGTPNPKNIQYF
TRBJ2-2	NA	TRBV11-2	NA	TGTGCCAGCAGCCCAGGGACGGGAATGGTAAAGCTGTTTTTT	CASSPGTGMVKLFF
TRBJ1-5	NA	TRBV2	TRBD1	TGTGCCAGCAGCCGGGACAGGACCTTACAGCCCCAGCATTTT	CASSRDRTLQPQHF
TRBJ2-7	many	TRBV6-2/TRBV6-3	NA	TGTGCCAGCAAACCAGATGGGACCGCGGAAGGGTACGAGCAGTACTTC	CASKPDGTAEGYEQYF
TRBJ2-5	many	TRBV7-2	TRBD2	TGTGCCAGCAGCTCCCCCCGGGGGGGGGTAACTCAAGGGACCCAGTACTTC	CASSSPRGGVTQGTQYF
TRBJ1-1	NA	TRBV5-6	NA	TGTGCCAGCAGCTCGACAGCCCTTGAAGCTTTCTTT	CASSSTALEAFF
TRBJ1-5	many	TRBV7-2	NA	TGTGCCAGCAGCTCCCAGGAATATAGCAATCAGCCCCAGCATTTT	CASSSQEYSNQPQHF
TRBJ1-3	NA	TRBV28	TRBD1	TGTGCCAGCAGTTCTTTTCGGACAGGGGTCGAACGGAACACCATATATTTT	CASSSFRTGVERNTIYF
TRBJ2-1	many	TRBV5-6	TRBD1	TGTGCCAGCAGCGGCTGGGACAGGCCCGAGCACAATGAGCAGTTCTTC	CASSGWDRPEHNEQFF
TRBJ1-4	many	TRBV28	NA	TGTGCCAGCCAGGGACCCCTTGGAGAAAAACTGTTTTTT	CASQGPLGEKLFF
TRBJ1-1	many	TRBV7-2	NA	TGTGCCAGCAGCTTAGTCGGGGGATCCACTGAAGCTTTCTTT	CASSLVGGSTEAFF
TRBJ2-1	many	TRBV7-3	TRBD1	TGTGCCAGCAGCGCTCGACAGGGGGCTTACAATGAGCAGTTCTTC	CASSARQGAYNEQFF
TRBJ2-3	NA	TRBV5-6	NA	TGTGCCAGCAGCTTGGAGCCGGGACTTTCAGATACGCAGTATTTT	CASSLEPGLSDTQYF
TRBJ1-5	many	TRBV15	NA	TGTGCCACCAGCAGAGTAAGGGGATTGGGCTCCAGCAATCAGCCCCAGCATTTT	CATSRVRGLGSSNQPQHF
TRBJ1-1	NA	TRBV19	NA	TGTGCCAGTATCAGGGGTAGTGTAAGTGGGAACACTGAAGCTTTCTTT	CASIRGSVSGNTEAFF
TRBJ2-3	many	TRBV7-2	NA	TGTGCCAGCAGCCGTGGACAGAGCACAGATACGCAGTATTTT	CASSRGQSTDTQYF
TRBJ1-2	many	TRBV7-2	NA	TGTGCCAGCAGCTTAGGGAGAACAAACTATGGCTACACCTTC	CASSLGRTNYGYTF
TRBJ2-3	few	TRBV5-6	TRBD1	TGTGCCAGCAGCGAAGGGACAGGGGGAGGAATTGATACGCAGTATTTT	CASSEGTGGGIDTQYF
TRBJ2-5	many	TRBV28	NA	TGTGCCAGCAGTACCTTGACCGGAAGCCAGTACTTC	CASSTLTGSQYF
TRBJ2-1	many	TRBV11-2	NA	TGTGCCAGCGAAGGGGTGCGGAATGAGCAGTTCTTC	CASEGVRNEQFF
TRBJ2-5	NA	TRBV18	NA	TGTGCCAGCTCTCGGGACCAAAAAGAGGGCCAGTACTTC	CASSRDQKEGQYF
TRBJ2-7	NA	TRBV28	TRBD2	TGTGCCAGCGGGGTGGGGGGGTTACAGCAGTACTTC	CASGVGGLQQYF
TRBJ1-2	NA	TRBV7-2	NA	TGTGCCAGCAGCCCGGGATTCTACTATGGCTACACCTTC	CASSPGFYYGYTF
TRBJ1-1	few	TRBV19	TRBD1	TGTGCCAGTACCCTAGACAGGGGCGCTGAAGCTTTCTTT	CASTLDRGAEAFF
TRBJ1-5	NA	TRBV7-2	NA	TGTGCCAGCAGCTTATTCCCGTGGAATCAGCCCCAGCATTTT	CASSLFPWNQPQHF
TRBJ2-1	NA	TRBV6-6	NA	TGTGCCAGCAGCCGAAGGACAGTATCCCTTAATGAGCAGTTCTTC	CASSRRTVSLNEQFF